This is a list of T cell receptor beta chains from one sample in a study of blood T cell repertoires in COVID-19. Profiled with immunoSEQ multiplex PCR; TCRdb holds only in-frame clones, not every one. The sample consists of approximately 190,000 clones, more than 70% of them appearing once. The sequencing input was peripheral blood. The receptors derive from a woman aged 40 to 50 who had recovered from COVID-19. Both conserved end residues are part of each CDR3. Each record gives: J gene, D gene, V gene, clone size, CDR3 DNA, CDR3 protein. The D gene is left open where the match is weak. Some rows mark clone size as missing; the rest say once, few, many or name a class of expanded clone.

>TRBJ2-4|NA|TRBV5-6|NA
TGTGCCAGCAGCTTGCGAGTTTCCCCTGGGACTGTAAACATTCAGTACTTC
CASSLRVSPGTVNIQYF
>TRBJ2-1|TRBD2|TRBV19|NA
TGTGCCAGTAGTCCGGGACTAGCGGGAGGTAGGGAGCAGTTCTTC
CASSPGLAGGREQFF
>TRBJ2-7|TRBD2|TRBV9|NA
TGTGCCAGCAGCGTAGACGGGGGGGCTGGTCTCGACGAGCAGTACTTC
CASSVDGGAGLDEQYF
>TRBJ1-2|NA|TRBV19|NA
TGTGCCAGTAGTACCCAGCGGGATCGAGGGGACCATGGCTACACCTTC
CASSTQRDRGDHGYTF
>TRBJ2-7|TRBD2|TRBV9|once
TGTGCCAGCAGCGAGGGGACTAGCGGGGTGGGATACGAGCAGTACTTC
CASSEGTSGVGYEQYF
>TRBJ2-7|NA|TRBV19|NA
TGTGCCAGTAGTATAGCGGCTACAGGTGACGAGCAGTACTTC
CASSIAATGDEQYF
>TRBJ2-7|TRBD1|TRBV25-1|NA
TGTGCCAGCAGTGAAAGTGGGACAGGACGGTCCTACGAGCAGTACTTC
CASSESGTGRSYEQYF
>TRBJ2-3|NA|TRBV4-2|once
TGTGCCAGCAGCCAAGGACATACTTCTAGCACAGATACGCAGTATTTT
CASSQGHTSSTDTQYF
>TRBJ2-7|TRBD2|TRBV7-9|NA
TGTGCCAGCAGCGGGGGACTAGCGGGACTCTCCTACGAGCAGTACTTC
CASSGGLAGLSYEQYF
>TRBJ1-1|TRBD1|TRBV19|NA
TGTGCCAGTAGCTCACAGGGGTTGAACACTGAAGCTTTCTTT
CASSSQGLNTEAFF
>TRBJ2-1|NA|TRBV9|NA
TGTGCCAGCAGCGTAGGCGATGAGCAGTTCTTC
CASSVGDEQFF
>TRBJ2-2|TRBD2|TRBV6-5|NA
TGTGCCAGCAGTTACGGGGCGGGAGGGAGTACCGGGGAGCTGTTTTTT
CASSYGAGGSTGELFF
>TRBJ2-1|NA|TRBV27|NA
TGTGCCAGCAATTATGGCTTTGAGCAGTTCTTC
CASNYGFEQFF
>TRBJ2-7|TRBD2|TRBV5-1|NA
TGCGCCAGCCGATTTCAAACCGGGACTAGCGGATACGAGCAGTACTTC
CASRFQTGTSGYEQYF
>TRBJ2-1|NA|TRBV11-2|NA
TGTGCCAGCAGCTTAGTAGCTGAGCAGTTCTTC
CASSLVAEQFF
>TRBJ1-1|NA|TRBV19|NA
TGTGCCAGTAGTCCCCTGACAGTGATGAACACTGAAGCTTTCTTT
CASSPLTVMNTEAFF
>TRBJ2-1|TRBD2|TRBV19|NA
TGTGCCAGTAGTATTTTTCTCATCCTAGCGGGATCCTACAATGAGCAGTTCTTC
CASSIFLILAGSYNEQFF